The TCR beta chain described here comes from a study of T-cell reconstitution after alpha-beta-depleted transplantation in children. Study-wide results and limits: Several patients had high TCRbeta diversity at day 60; it came from surviving recipient T cells and thymic progenitors. Several hundred expanded graft clones reportedly supplied alpha-beta T cells about two months after transplant. At the one-year point after transplant, T-cell counts and TCRbeta diversity were found to come mostly from T cells that had been newly produced.

Preparing the TCRbeta library involved the use of unique molecular identifiers. TCRdb re-derived calls from the PCR reads in MiXCR, one entry per CDR3 protein. The sample yields about 16,000 distinct CDR3 sequences, about 7.7% seen once. V dropped 7 bases and J dropped 1 base, with 9 bases sitting between them. Germline-derived CDR1 and CDR2 are SQVTM and ANQGSEA. The CDR3 consists of 12 residues. This clonotype was counted many times. No antigen is known for it. Sequenced here: PBMCs, mostly from graft donor cells, sampled 60 days after TCRalphabeta/CD19-depleted stem cell transplant. The V call is TRBV29-1, the J call TRBJ2-3; the D gene is possibly TRBD2 (6 bases). The sequence derives from a boy under two years old who had a stem cell transplant for Wiskott-Aldrich syndrome, so the T cells may come from the graft donor. This chain's CDR3 is CSAIAGTDTQYF. In DNA form, the CDR3 reads TGCAGCGCCATAGCGGGCACAGATACGCAGTATTTT.